This T cell receptor beta chain was sequenced during a study of beta chain features in type 1 diabetes. Regarding the study as a whole: More deletions and fewer insertions at VDJ junctions were found in patients with type 1 diabetes. The study left unresolved whether HLA type influences TCRB rearrangement.

The V and J ends lost 6 bases and 1 base, in that order; junction bases with no gene match: 7. This CDR3 has 15 amino acids. Germline lookup yields CDR1 MNHNS and CDR2 SASEGT. In this sample, this clone turned up a few times. What it recognizes is unknown. The investigators reverse transcribed all of the isolated RNA, so they sequenced expressed TCRB transcripts. Sequenced by immunoSEQ multiplex PCR; TCRdb stores in-frame clones only, minus some. The data contain approximately 150,000 clones, just over 9% of them seen just once; the ten biggest clones take up 2% to 3%. The source material was central memory CD4+ T cells from blood. The TCR originated in a woman under 30 in good health. The chain is built from TRBV6-1 and TRBJ1-1, with 8 positions matching TRBD1. The CDR3 reads CASRPTGQGNTEAFF. The CDR3, as DNA: TGTGCCAGCAGGCCTACTGGACAGGGGAACACTGAAGCTTTCTTT.